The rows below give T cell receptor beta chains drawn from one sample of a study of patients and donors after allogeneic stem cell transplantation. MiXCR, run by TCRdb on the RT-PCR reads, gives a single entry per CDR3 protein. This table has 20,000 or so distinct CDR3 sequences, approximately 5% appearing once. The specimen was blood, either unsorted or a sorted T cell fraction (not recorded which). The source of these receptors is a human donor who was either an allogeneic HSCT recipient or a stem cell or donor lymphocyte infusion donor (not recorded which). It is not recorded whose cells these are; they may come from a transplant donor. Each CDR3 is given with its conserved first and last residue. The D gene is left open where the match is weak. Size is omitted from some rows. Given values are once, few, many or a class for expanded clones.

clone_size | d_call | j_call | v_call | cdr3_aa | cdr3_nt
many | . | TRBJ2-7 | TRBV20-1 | CSARDPPHPYEQYF | TGCAGTGCTAGAGATCCCCCTCACCCCTACGAGCAGTACTTC
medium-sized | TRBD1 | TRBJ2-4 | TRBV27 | CASRTGERVKNIQYF | TGTGCCAGCAGGACAGGGGAAAGGGTCAAAAACATTCAGTACTTC
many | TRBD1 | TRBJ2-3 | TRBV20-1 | CSARDQGQGATDTQYF | TGCAGTGCTAGAGATCAAGGACAGGGGGCAACAGATACGCAGTATTTT
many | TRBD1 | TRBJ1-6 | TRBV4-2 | CASSQNPQGRNSPLHF | TGTGCCAGCAGCCAAAACCCACAGGGGAGGAATTCACCCCTCCACTTT
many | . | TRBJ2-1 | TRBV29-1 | CSVDNSYNEQFF | TGCAGCGTTGACAACTCCTACAATGAGCAGTTCTTC
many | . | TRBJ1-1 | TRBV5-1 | CASSLGLSLQDEAFF | TGCGCCAGCAGCCTAGGACTATCCCTTCAGGATGAAGCTTTCTTT
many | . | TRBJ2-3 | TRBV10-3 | CAISESVGTDTQYF | TGTGCCATCAGTGAGTCGGTCGGCACAGATACGCAGTATTTT
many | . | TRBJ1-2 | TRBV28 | CASSLQGSYGYTF | TGTGCCAGCAGTTTACAGGGGTCCTATGGCTACACCTTC
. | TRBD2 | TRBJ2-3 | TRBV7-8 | CASSEGLAGGRSTDTQYF | TGTGCCAGCAGCGAGGGACTAGCGGGGGGGCGTTCGACAGATACGCAGTATTTT
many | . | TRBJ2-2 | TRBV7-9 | CASSFDQNTGELFF | TGTGCCAGCAGCTTCGACCAGAACACCGGGGAGCTGTTTTTT
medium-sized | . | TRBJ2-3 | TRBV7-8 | CASIGSGDITDTQYF | TGTGCCAGCATCGGCTCGGGGGACATAACAGATACGCAGTATTTT
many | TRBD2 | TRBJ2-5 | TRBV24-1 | CATSGGGGAVGETQYF | TGTGCCACCAGTGGTGGCGGGGGGGCTGTTGGCGAGACCCAGTACTTC
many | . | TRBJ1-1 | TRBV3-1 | CASSQVWQSEAFF | TGTGCCAGCAGCCAAGTGTGGCAGAGTGAAGCTTTCTTT
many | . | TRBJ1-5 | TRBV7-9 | CASSLFADQPQHF | TGTGCCAGCAGCTTATTCGCGGATCAGCCCCAGCATTTT
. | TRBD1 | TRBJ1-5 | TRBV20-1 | CSARDLQGGDQPQHF | TGCAGTGCTAGAGACTTACAGGGGGGGGATCAGCCCCAGCATTTT
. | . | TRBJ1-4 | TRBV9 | CASSPGQGREKLFF | TGTGCCAGCAGCCCGGGGCAGGGCCGTGAAAAACTGTTTTTT
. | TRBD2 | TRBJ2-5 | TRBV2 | CASSEGGGAPPQYF | TGTGCCAGCAGTGAGGGCGGGGGGGCCCCTCCCCAGTACTTC
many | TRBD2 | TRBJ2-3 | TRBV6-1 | CASSEWASGSTDTQYF | TGTGCCAGCAGTGAATGGGCTAGCGGGAGCACAGATACGCAGTATTTT
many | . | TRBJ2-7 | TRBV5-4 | CASSPRRGPVYEQYF | TGTGCCAGCAGCCCCCGCCGTGGACCGGTCTACGAGCAGTACTTC
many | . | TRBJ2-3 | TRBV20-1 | CRTYGTSRSNTDTQYF | TGCAGGACCTACGGGACTTCTCGATCTAACACAGATACGCAGTATTTT
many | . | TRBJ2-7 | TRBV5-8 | CASSQGNYEQYF | TGTGCCAGCAGCCAAGGTAACTACGAGCAGTACTTC
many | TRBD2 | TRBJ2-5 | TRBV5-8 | CASSLSGTGEGETQYF | TGTGCCAGCAGCCTCTCTGGGACCGGGGAGGGAGAGACCCAGTACTTC
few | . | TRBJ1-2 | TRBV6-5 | CASSSPRGGYTF | TGTGCCAGCAGTTCCCCCCGGGGTGGCTACACCTTC
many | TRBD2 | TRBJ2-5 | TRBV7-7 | CASSLGGKGGETQYF | TGTGCCAGCAGCCTGGGGGGGAAAGGTGGGGAGACCCAGTACTTC
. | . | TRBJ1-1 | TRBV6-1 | CASEVVISDTEAFF | TGTGCCAGCGAGGTGGTCATATCGGACACTGAAGCTTTCTTT
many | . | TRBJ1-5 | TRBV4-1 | CASSLGTGRNQPQHF | TGCGCCAGCAGCCTCGGGACGGGGAGGAATCAGCCCCAGCATTTT
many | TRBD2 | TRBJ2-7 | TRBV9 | CASSVSAGTSGPYEQYF | TGTGCCAGCAGCGTAAGCGCCGGGACTAGCGGACCCTACGAGCAGTACTTC
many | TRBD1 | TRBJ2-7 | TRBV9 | CASSVGQGAYEQYF | TGTGCCAGCAGCGTGGGACAGGGCGCCTACGAGCAGTACTTC
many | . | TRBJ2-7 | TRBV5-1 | CASSLGLGFDEQYF | TGCGCCAGCAGCTTGGGCTTAGGTTTCGACGAGCAGTACTTC
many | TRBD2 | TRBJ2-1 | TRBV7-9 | CASSAPGLAGQYNEQFF | TGTGCCAGCAGCGCTCCGGGACTAGCGGGACAGTACAATGAGCAGTTCTTC
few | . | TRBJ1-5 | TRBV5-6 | CASTTRRAYSNQPQHF | TGTGCCAGCACCACGCGCAGGGCGTATAGCAATCAGCCCCAGCATTTT
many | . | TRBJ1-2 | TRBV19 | CASSNRDRGYTF | TGTGCCAGTAGTAACAGGGACCGCGGCTACACCTTC
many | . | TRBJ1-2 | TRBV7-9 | CASSLDWPGYTF | TGTGCCAGCAGCTTGGACTGGCCCGGCTACACCTTC
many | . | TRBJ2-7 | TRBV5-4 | CASSSGLRYEQYF | TGTGCCAGCAGCTCGGGACTGCGCTACGAGCAGTACTTC
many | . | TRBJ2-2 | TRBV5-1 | CASSLTAGGELFF | TGCGCCAGCAGCTTAACAGCTGGCGGGGAGCTGTTTTTT
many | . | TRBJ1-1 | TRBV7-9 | CASSPDLMNTEAFF | TGTGCCAGCTCGCCGGATCTGATGAACACTGAAGCTTTCTTT